This T cell receptor (beta chain) originates from a study of cytomegalovirus exposure and HLA in healthy donors. Study-wide points: Specific recognition of CMV antigens was confirmed in vitro for a few chains (all CMV-associated). Previous analysis showed most TCR beta V segments were productive about 90% or about 30% of the time. For cytomegalovirus status, the classifier reportedly gave diagnoses with high specificity and sensitivity.

Worth noting for this clone: Antigen: not known.

Trimming shortened V by 0 bases and J by 3 bases, and 9 bases separated the two germline ends. The CDR3 is made up of 14 amino acids. Germline V gene data show CDR1 as SGHRS and CDR2 as YFSETQ. With 60 Vbeta and 13 Jbeta primers, the PCR was carried out. Profiling relied on immunoSEQ multiplex PCR, and the TCRdb table lists in-frame clones only, not all of them. The table lists hundreds of thousands of clones, around 80% of them singletons, with 2.7% in the top ten. This TCR derives from a woman aged 55 to 70 in good health and CMV-seropositive. J is TRBJ2-5 and V is TRBV5-1; D might be TRBD1 (5 bases). Sequences were obtained from PBMCs. CDR3 sequence reads: CASSLGATEETQYF. DNA of the CDR3: TGCGCCAGCAGCTTGGGGGCGACAGAAGAGACCCAGTACTTC.